A single count supports the clone carrying this TCR beta chain. The antigen remains undetermined. The assay was immunoSEQ multiplex PCR, and TCRdb's table has in-frame clones only and misses some. Here the sample spans roughly 120,000 clones, roughly 92% being singletons. From germline, CDR1 is SGHTA and CDR2 FQGNSA. The CDR3 is 14 amino acids. Trimming left V 5 bases short and J 8 bases short, with 18 bases between. CD4+CD25+CD127- Tregs, CD4+CD25- non-Tregs, CD4 and CD8 cells were sorted. This entry is derived from a study of Tregs in tolerant kidney transplant recipients. General study points: Activated donor B cell expansion appeared to reveal the most relevant donor-specific TCRbeta repertoire. Biological reproducibility was not directly addressed in this study. Few patients were studied, so findings need validation in larger groups.

The source of this sequence is a human donor in good health. The material sequenced was CD4+ T cells from blood. This chain connects TRBV7-2 to TRBJ1-2, with D perhaps TRBD1 (5 bases). In DNA form, the CDR3 reads TGTGCCAGCAGCCGAAATGCCTTACGGGGGGGCTACACCTTC. Translation: CASSRNALRGGYTF. Combining the CDR3 with reference TRBV7-2 and TRBJ1-2 gives the whole variable domain GAGVSQSPSNKVTEKGKDVELRCDPISGHTALYWYRQSLGQGLEFLIYFQGNSAPDKSGLPSDRFSAERTGGSVSTLTIQRTQQEDSAVYLCASSRNALRGGYTFGSGTRLTVV.